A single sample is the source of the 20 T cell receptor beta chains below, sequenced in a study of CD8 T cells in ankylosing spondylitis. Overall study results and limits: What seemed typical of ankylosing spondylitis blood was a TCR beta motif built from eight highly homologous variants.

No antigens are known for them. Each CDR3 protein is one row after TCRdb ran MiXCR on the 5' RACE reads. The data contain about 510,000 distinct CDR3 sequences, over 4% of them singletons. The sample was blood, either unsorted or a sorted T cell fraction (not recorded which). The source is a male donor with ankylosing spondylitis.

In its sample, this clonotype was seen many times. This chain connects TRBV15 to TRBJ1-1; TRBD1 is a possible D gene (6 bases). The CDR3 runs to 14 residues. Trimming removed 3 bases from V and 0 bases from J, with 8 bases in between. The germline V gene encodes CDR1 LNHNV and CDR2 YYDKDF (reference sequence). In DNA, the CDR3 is TGTGCCACCAGCAGGGACAGCTTGAACACTGAAGCTTTCTTT. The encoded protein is CATSRDSLNTEAFF. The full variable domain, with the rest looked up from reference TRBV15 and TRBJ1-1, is DAMVIQNPRYQVTQFGKPVTLSCSQTLNHNVMYWYQQKSSQAPKLLFHYYDKDFNNEADTPDNFQSRRPNTSFCFLDIRSPGLGDTAMYLCATSRDSLNTEAFFGQGTRLTVV.

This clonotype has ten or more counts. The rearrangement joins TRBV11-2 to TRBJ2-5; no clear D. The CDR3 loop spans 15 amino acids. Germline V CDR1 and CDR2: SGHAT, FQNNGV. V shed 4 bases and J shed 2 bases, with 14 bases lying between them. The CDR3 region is CASSSLDGKQETQYF. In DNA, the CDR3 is TGTGCCAGCAGCTCCTTGGACGGAAAGCAAGAGACCCAGTACTTC. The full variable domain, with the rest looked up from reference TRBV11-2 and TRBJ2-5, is EAGVAQSPRYKIIEKRQSVAFWCNPISGHATLYWYQQILGQGPKLLIQFQNNGVVDDSQLPKDRFSAERLKGVDSTLKIQPAKLEDSAVYLCASSSLDGKQETQYFGPGTRLLVL.

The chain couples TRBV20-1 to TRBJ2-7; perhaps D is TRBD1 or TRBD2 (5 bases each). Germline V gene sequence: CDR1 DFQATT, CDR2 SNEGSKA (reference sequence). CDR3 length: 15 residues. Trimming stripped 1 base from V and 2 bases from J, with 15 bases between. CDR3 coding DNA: TGCAGTGCTAGAGTGCAGGGAGTCTTCCCCTACGAGCAGTACTTC. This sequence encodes CSARVQGVFPYEQYF.

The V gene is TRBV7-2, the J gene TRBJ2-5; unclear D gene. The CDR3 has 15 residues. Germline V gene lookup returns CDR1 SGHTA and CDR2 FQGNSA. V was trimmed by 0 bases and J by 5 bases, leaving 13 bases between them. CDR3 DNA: TGTGCCAGCAGCTTAGCGGGGTTTGGGTTGGAGACCCAGTACTTC. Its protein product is CASSLAGFGLETQYF.

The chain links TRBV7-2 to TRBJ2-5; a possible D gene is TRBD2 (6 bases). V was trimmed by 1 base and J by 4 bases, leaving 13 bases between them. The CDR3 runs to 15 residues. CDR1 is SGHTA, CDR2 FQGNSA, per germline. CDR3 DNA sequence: TGTGCCAGCAGCTTAGTTCTCTGGAGGGGAGAGACCCAGTACTTC. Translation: CASSLVLWRGETQYF.

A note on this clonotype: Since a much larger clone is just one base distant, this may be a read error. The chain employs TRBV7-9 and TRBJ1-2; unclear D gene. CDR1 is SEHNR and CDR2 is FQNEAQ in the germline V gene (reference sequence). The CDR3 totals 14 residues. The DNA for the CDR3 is TGTGCCAGCAGGTTAGCGCGAGTTAGCTATGGCTACACCTTC. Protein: CASRLARVSYGYTF.

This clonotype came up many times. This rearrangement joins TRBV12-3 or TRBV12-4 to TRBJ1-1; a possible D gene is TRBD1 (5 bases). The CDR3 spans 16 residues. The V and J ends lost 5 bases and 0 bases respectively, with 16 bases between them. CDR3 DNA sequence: TGTGCCAGCAGTGTTGGACCGGGACGGGTGAACACTGAAGCTTTCTTT. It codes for CASSVGPGRVNTEAFF.

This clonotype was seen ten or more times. The CDR3 DNA is TGTGCCAGCAGTTTCCAGATACCCTCGGATACGCAGTATTTT. Protein product: CASSFQIPSDTQYF. This rearrangement joins TRBV12-3 or TRBV12-4 to TRBJ2-3; D is uncertain. The V gene lost 3 bases and the J gene lost 6 bases, with 13 bases spanning the gap. This CDR3 contains 14 residues.

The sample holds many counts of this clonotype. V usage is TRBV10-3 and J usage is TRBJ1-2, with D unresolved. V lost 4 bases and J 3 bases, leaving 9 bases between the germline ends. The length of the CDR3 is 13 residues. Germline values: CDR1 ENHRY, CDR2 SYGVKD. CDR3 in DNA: TGTGCCATCAGTGGGTACAGAGACTATGGCTACACCTTC. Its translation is CAISGYRDYGYTF.

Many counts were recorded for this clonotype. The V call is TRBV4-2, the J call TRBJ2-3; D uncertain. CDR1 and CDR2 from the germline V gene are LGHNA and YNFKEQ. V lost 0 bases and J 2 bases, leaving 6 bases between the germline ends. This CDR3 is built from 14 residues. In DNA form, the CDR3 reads TGTGCCAGCAGCCAAGATTTTTCCACAGATACGCAGTATTTT. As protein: CASSQDFSTDTQYF.

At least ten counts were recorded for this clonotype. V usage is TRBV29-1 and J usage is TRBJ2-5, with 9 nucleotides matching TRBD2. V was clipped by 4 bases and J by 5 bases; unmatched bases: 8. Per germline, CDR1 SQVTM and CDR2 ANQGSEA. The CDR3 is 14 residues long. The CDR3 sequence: CSVALGSGSETQYF. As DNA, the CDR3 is TGCAGCGTTGCGTTGGGTAGCGGGAGCGAGACCCAGTACTTC.

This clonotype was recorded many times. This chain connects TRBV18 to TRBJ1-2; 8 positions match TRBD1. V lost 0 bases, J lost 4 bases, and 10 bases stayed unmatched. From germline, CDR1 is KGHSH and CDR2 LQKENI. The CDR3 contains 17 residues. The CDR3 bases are TGTGCCAGCTCACCACCGGGTTCGATGGGACAGGCCTATGGCTACACCTTC. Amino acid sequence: CASSPPGSMGQAYGYTF.

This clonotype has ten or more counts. CDR3 nucleotides: TGCAGTGCTAACCCGACTAGCGGGAGGGCCCGGTACACCGGGGAGCTGTTTTTT. Its protein product is CSANPTSGRARYTGELFF. The gene calls are TRBV20-1 and TRBJ2-2, with 14 nucleotides matching TRBD2. There are 18 residues in the CDR3. V was clipped by 4 bases and J by 3 bases; unmatched bases: 10. In germline, CDR1 is DFQATT, CDR2 SNEGSKA (reference sequence).

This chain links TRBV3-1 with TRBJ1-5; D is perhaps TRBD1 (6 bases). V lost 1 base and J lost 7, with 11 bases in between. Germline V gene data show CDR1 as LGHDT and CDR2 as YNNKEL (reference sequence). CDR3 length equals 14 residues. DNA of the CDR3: TGTGCCAGCAGCCAAGTCTTGGGGGGCCAGCCCCAGCATTTT. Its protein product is CASSQVLGGQPQHF.

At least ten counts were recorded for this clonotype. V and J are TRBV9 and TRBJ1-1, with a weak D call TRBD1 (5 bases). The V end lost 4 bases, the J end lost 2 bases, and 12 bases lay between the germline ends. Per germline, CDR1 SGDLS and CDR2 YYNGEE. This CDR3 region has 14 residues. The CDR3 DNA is TGTGCCAGCAGCCCGAGGGGCCCTAACACTGAAGCTTTCTTT. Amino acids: CASSPRGPNTEAFF.

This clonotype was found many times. The CDR3 is CATSDVTNEKLFF. CDR3 DNA sequence: TGTGCCACCAGTGACGTGACTAATGAAAAACTGTTTTTT. V is TRBV24-1 and J is TRBJ1-4, with D unclear. Germline CDR1 reads KGHDR; CDR2 reads SFDVKD. V was shortened by 4 bases and J by 2 bases, with 4 bases between the two germline ends. CDR3 size: 13 residues.

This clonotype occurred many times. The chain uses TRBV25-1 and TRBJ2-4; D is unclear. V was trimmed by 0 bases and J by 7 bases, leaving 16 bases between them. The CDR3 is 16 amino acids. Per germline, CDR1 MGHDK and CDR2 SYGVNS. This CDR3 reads CASSEYTARHGNIQYF. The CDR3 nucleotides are TGTGCCAGCAGTGAATATACGGCCAGGCATGGTAACATTCAGTACTTC.

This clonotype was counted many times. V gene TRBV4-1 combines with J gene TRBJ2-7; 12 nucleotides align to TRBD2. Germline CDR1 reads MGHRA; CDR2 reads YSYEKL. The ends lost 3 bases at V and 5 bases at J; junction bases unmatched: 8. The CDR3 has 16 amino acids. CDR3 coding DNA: TGCGCCAGCAGCCACGGAAGGACTAGCGGGACCCACGAGCAGTACTTC. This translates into CASSHGRTSGTHEQYF.

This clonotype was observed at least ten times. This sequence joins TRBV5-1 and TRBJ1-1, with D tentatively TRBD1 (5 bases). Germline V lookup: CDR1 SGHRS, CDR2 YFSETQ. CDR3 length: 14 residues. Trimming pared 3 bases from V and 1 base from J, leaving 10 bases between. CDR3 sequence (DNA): TGCGCCAGCAGCTCCTTGACAGCGAACACTGAAGCTTTCTTT. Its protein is CASSSLTANTEAFF. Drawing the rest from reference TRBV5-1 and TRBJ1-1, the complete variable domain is KAGVTQTPRYLIKTRGQQVTLSCSPISGHRSVSWYQQTPGQGLQFLFEYFSETQRNKGNFPGRFSGRQFSNSRSEMNVSTLELGDSALYLCASSSLTANTEAFFGQGTRLTVV.

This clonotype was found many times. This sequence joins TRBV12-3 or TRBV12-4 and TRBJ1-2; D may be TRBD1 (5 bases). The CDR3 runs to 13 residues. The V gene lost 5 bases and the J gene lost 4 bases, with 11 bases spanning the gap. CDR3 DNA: TGTGCCAGCAGTCGCGACAGAAGCTATGGCTACACCTTC. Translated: CASSRDRSYGYTF.